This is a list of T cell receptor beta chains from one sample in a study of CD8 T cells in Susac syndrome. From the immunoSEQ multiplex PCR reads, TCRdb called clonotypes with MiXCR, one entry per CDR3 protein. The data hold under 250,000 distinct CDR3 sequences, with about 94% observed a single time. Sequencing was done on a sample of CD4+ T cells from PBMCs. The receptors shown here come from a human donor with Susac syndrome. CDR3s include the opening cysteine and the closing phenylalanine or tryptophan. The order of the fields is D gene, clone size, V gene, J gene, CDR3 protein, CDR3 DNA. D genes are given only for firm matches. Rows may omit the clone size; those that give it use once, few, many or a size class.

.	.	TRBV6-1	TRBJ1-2	CASSEVEGYYGYTF	TGTGCCAGCAGTGAAGTAGAGGGGTACTATGGCTACACCTTC
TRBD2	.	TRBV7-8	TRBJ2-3	CASSSGGRTDTQYF	TGTGCCAGCAGCTCGGGGGGACGCACAGATACGCAGTATTTT
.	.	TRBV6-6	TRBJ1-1	CASSYLGSGGTEAFF	TGTGCCAGCAGTTACCTAGGGTCGGGGGGCACTGAAGCTTTCTTT
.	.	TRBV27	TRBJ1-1	CASGATGNTEAFF	TGTGCCAGCGGCGCGACGGGGAACACTGAAGCTTTCTTT
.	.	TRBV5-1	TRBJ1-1	CASSLSTLRQLKAFF	TGCGCCAGCAGCTTGAGTACCTTGAGACAGCTCAAAGCTTTCTTT
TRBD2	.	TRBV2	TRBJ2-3	CASSTGTSGSDTQYF	TGTGCCAGCAGTACCGGGACTAGCGGATCGGATACGCAGTATTTT
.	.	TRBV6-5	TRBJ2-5	CASSPGTPYQETQYF	TGTGCCAGCAGTCCCGGGACTCCGTACCAAGAGACCCAGTACTTC
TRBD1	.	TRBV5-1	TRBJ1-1	CASSWGGTGSTEAFF	TGCGCCAGCAGCTGGGGGGGGACAGGGAGCACTGAAGCTTTCTTT
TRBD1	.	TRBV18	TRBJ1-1	CASSPGTGGDYTNTEAFF	TGTGCCAGCTCACCTGGGACAGGGGGCGATTATACGAACACTGAAGCTTTCTTT
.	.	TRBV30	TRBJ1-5	CAWSVSGNHPQHF	TGTGCCTGGAGTGTAAGTGGAAATCACCCCCAGCATTTT
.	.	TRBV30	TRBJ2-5	CAWSGAETQYF	TGTGCCTGGAGTGGGGCAGAGACCCAGTACTTC
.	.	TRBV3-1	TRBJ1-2	CASRADSRYGYTF	TGTGCCAGCAGGGCAGACAGTCGCTATGGCTACACCTTC
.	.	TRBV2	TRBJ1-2	CASSADRFGGGYTF	TGTGCCAGCAGTGCGGACCGATTCGGGGGAGGCTACACCTTC
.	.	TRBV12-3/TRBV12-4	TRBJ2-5	CASSLVSQETQYF	TGTGCCAGCAGTTTAGTCAGTCAAGAGACCCAGTACTTC
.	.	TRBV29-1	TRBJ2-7	CSVEEVRSRGGYEQYF	TGCAGCGTTGAAGAGGTGAGGAGTAGGGGCGGCTACGAGCAGTACTTC
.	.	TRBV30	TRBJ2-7	CAWGSTYEQYF	TGTGCCTGGGGATCAACCTACGAGCAGTACTTC
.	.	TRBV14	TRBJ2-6	CASSLERSGANVLTF	TGTGCCAGCAGCCTCGAAAGGTCCGGGGCCAACGTCCTGACTTTC
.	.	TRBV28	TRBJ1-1	CASNDWEGEAFF	TGTGCCAGCAATGATTGGGAGGGGGAAGCTTTCTTT
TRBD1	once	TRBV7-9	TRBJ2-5	CASSSRDRASQETQYF	TGTGCCAGCAGCTCCAGAGACAGGGCCTCCCAAGAGACCCAGTACTTC
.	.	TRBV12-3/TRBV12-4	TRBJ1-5	CASSLGDDSNQPQHF	TGTGCCAGCAGTTTAGGGGACGATAGCAATCAGCCCCAGCATTTT
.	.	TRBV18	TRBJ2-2	CASSPEGDTGELFF	TGTGCCAGCTCACCAGAAGGGGACACCGGGGAGCTGTTTTTT
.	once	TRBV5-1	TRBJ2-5	CASSLGLVKTQYF	TGCGCCAGCAGCTTGGGACTAGTGAAGACCCAGTACTTC
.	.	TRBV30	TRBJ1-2	CAWNSVRVSDGYTF	TGTGCCTGGAATTCGGTCAGGGTCTCTGACGGCTACACCTTC
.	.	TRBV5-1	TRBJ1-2	CASSLLGGGGGYTF	TGCGCCAGCAGCTTGCTCGGGGGAGGAGGCGGCTACACCTTC
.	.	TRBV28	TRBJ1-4	CASSLPREKLFF	TGTGCCAGCAGTTTACCCCGGGAAAAACTGTTTTTT
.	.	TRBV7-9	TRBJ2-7	CASSLIVSSYEQYF	TGTGCCAGCAGCTTAATCGTGAGCTCCTACGAGCAGTACTTC
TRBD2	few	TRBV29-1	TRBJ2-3	CSVGGTRGDTQYF	TGCAGCGTTGGCGGGACTAGGGGGGATACGCAGTATTTT
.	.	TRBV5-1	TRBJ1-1	CASSQTDSNTEAFF	TGCGCCAGCAGCCAGACGGACAGTAACACTGAAGCTTTCTTT
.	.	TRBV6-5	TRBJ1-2	CASSPQGGSFYGYTF	TGTGCCAGCAGTCCCCAGGGTGGCAGTTTCTATGGCTACACCTTC
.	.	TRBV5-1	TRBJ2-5	CASSLALGGGKETQYF	TGCGCCAGCAGCTTGGCCTTAGGAGGGGGTAAAGAGACCCAGTACTTC
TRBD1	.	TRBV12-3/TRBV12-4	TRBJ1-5	CASSPQGARGNQPQHF	TGTGCCAGCAGTCCACAGGGGGCAAGGGGCAATCAGCCCCAGCATTTT
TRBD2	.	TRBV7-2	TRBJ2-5	CASSPRLAGETQYF	TGTGCCAGCAGCCCTCGACTAGCGGGAGAGACCCAGTACTTC
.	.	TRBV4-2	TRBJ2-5	CASSQVLGRGETQYF	TGTGCCAGCAGCCAAGTATTGGGACGGGGGGAGACCCAGTACTTC
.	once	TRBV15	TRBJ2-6	CATSRDHGAGANVLTF	TGTGCCACCAGCAGAGACCATGGGGCTGGGGCCAACGTCCTGACTTTC